This TCR beta chain was recovered during a study of blood T cell repertoires in COVID-19. Germline V gives CDR1 SGHKS, CDR2 YYEKEE (reference sequence). The CDR3 loop spans 12 amino acids. Trimming pared 4 bases from V and 10 bases from J, leaving 11 bases between. TCRdb's table, derived via immunoSEQ multiplex PCR, lists solely in-frame clones and lacks some. This table has 410,000 or so clones, 70% to 90% appearing once. The sequenced sample was peripheral blood. The chain links TRBV5-5 to TRBJ1-4; D unclear. The TCR originated in a woman in her thirties or forties with COVID-19, enrolled during active disease. CDR3 coding DNA: TGTGCCAGCAGCGTCGACTTGGGAAAACTGTTTTTT. As protein: CASSVDLGKLFF.